This T cell receptor beta chain derives from a study of cytomegalovirus exposure and HLA in healthy donors. Study details: Unique TCRs from HLA-typed donors, 80 million to 90 million of them, were held in an early data release. Overall study results and limits: In a later analysis, DRB1 alleles had the most associated TCRs; HLA-C alleles the fewest.

The CDR3 totals 13 residues. CDR1 is MNHEY and CDR2 is SMNVEV in the germline V gene (reference sequence). V was clipped by 6 bases and J by 2 bases, with 11 bases between them. Healthy people donating bone marrow made up the donors. This clone was seen more than once but under ten times. The target antigen is unknown. It was with 60 Vbeta and 13 Jbeta primers that the PCR ran. Only in-frame clones appear in the TCRdb table, and some are missing; sequencing was by immunoSEQ multiplex PCR. The repertoire holds about 120,000 clones, with 78% as singletons. Sequenced: PBMCs. The V gene is TRBV27, the J gene TRBJ2-7; D perhaps matches TRBD1 (6 bases). The sequence derives from a man aged 25-40 years in good health and CMV-seropositive. The CDR3 spells CASRRTVTYEQYF. CDR3 bases: TGTGCCAGCAGACGGACAGTAACCTACGAGCAGTACTTC.